Listed below are T cell receptor beta chains from one sample, sequenced in a study of radiation and T cells in renal cell carcinoma. Repertoires were generated with immunoSEQ multiplex PCR, while TCRdb's copy carries only in-frame clones and drops some. This sample has 150,000 or so clones, with roughly 90% found just once. Specimen: blood, collected from a patient whose treatment included radiotherapy and nephrectomy. These receptors were obtained from a woman aged 50 to 60 with renal cell carcinoma. Each CDR3 is given with its conserved first and last residue. A D gene is named only where the DNA matches it firmly. A clone size is listed for some rows: how often the clone was seen (once, few, many), or a class if it is expanded.

J gene | V gene | D gene | clone size | CDR3 DNA | CDR3 protein
TRBJ2-3 | TRBV2 | NA | NA | TGTGCCAGCACGTGGGGGGGCCTCGCAGATACGCAGTATTTT | CASTWGGLADTQYF
TRBJ2-2 | TRBV6-5 | NA | NA | TGTGCCAGCAGTGGACTGCGAGCCGGGGAGCTGTTTTTT | CASSGLRAGELFF
TRBJ2-2 | TRBV2 | NA | NA | TGTGCCAGCAGTGAAGGCGGGGTCGGGGAGCTGTTTTTT | CASSEGGVGELFF
TRBJ2-4 | TRBV6-5 | NA | NA | TGTGCCAGCAGTCTAGGGTACATTCAGTACTTC | CASSLGYIQYF
TRBJ1-5 | TRBV15 | NA | NA | TGTGCCACCAGCAGAGATCGGGCGGTAGGGGGCAATCAGCCCCAGCATTTT | CATSRDRAVGGNQPQHF
TRBJ2-7 | TRBV5-4 | TRBD2 | once | TGTGCCAGCAGCCCGTGGGGGGGTGAGCAGTACTTC | CASSPWGGEQYF
TRBJ2-7 | TRBV19 | NA | NA | TGTGCCAGTAGCGAAAAGGGACGGCTCGAGCAGTACTTC | CASSEKGRLEQYF
TRBJ2-5 | TRBV9 | TRBD2 | NA | TGTGCCAGCAGCCCACGGCTAGCGGCGGGGCAAGAGACCCAGTACTTC | CASSPRLAAGQETQYF
TRBJ2-3 | TRBV5-1 | TRBD2 | NA | TGCGCCAGCAGCCCAGGGGGAGCGGGGGGACCAGATACGCAGTATTTT | CASSPGGAGGPDTQYF
TRBJ2-1 | TRBV7-2 | TRBD2 | NA | TGTGCCAGCAGCCGGGAGGAGCTAGCCCCTATGTTCTTC | CASSREELAPMFF
TRBJ1-6 | TRBV5-8 | NA | NA | TGTGCCAGCAGCTTCGGAAAAATCGGGGATAATTCACCCCTCCACTTT | CASSFGKIGDNSPLHF
TRBJ1-4 | TRBV30 | NA | NA | TGTGCCTGGAAGGCAGACTTTAATGAAAAACTGTTTTTT | CAWKADFNEKLFF
TRBJ1-2 | TRBV6-1 | TRBD1 | NA | TGTGCCAGCGGGACAGGGTATGGCTACACCTTC | CASGTGYGYTF
TRBJ1-2 | TRBV20-1 | NA | NA | TGCAGTGCTAGGGGGGACTATGGCTACACCTTC | CSARGDYGYTF
TRBJ2-3 | TRBV6-1 | TRBD1 | NA | TGTGCCAGCAGTGGATTGGGACAGGGTAGAGATACGCAGTATTTT | CASSGLGQGRDTQYF
TRBJ2-5 | TRBV5-5 | TRBD1 | NA | TGTGCCAGCAGCTTCCGGGACAGTCAAGAGACCCAGTACTTC | CASSFRDSQETQYF
TRBJ2-3 | TRBV5-1 | NA | NA | TGCGCCAGCAGCTTCAGTAGCACAGATACGCAGTATTTT | CASSFSSTDTQYF
TRBJ2-7 | TRBV6-5 | NA | NA | TGTGCCAGCAGTTACCCGGGGACTCCTCTGGGCGAGCAGTACTTC | CASSYPGTPLGEQYF
TRBJ2-1 | TRBV5-1 | NA | NA | TGCGCCAGCAGCTTCCTAGTCCCCTACAATGAGCAGTTCTTC | CASSFLVPYNEQFF
TRBJ1-1 | TRBV30 | NA | NA | TGTGCCTGGAGTGGTCCTGCCAGAATGAACACTGAAGCTTTCTTT | CAWSGPARMNTEAFF
TRBJ2-7 | TRBV7-8 | NA | NA | TGTGCCAGCAGCGCCTCCCCCACAGGGAGTGAGCAGTACTTC | CASSASPTGSEQYF
TRBJ2-1 | TRBV12-5 | NA | NA | TGTGCTAGCAAATCCCACAATGAGCAGTTCTTC | CASKSHNEQFF
TRBJ2-6 | TRBV11-1 | NA | NA | TGTGCCAGCAGCTTAATCCACATTGGGGCCAACGTCCTGACTTTC | CASSLIHIGANVLTF
TRBJ2-5 | TRBV7-3 | NA | NA | TGTGCCAGCAGCCCCGTCCCCACTGGGTACCAAGAGACCCAGTACTTC | CASSPVPTGYQETQYF
TRBJ2-3 | TRBV7-3 | TRBD2 | NA | TGTGCCAGCAGCTCCGGACTAGCTACAGATACGCAGTATTTT | CASSSGLATDTQYF
TRBJ2-2 | TRBV14 | NA | NA | TGTGCCAGCAGCCGGGTTGAATCGGGGAACACCGGGGAGCTGTTTTTT | CASSRVESGNTGELFF
TRBJ2-2 | TRBV9 | TRBD1 | NA | TGTGCCAGCAGCGTTGCTCAGGGGGCTGGGGAGCTGTTTTTT | CASSVAQGAGELFF
TRBJ1-2 | TRBV29-1 | NA | NA | TGCAGCGTTGAGCGGGAGGGGCTTCATGGCTACACCTTC | CSVEREGLHGYTF
TRBJ1-1 | TRBV5-1 | TRBD1 | NA | TGCGCCAGCAGCTGGGACAGGATTCTGAACACTGAAGCTTTCTTT | CASSWDRILNTEAFF
TRBJ1-1 | TRBV7-2 | TRBD1 | few | TGTGCCAGCAGCCCCAGACAGGGGGTGAACACTGAAGCTTTCTTT | CASSPRQGVNTEAFF
TRBJ2-3 | TRBV7-9 | TRBD1 | NA | TGTGCCAGCAGCTCGACAGGGGAAGGGACAGATACGCAGTATTTT | CASSSTGEGTDTQYF
TRBJ1-5 | TRBV6-5 | NA | NA | TGTGCCAGCAGTCCCTGGCAGGGGTTTACTCAGCCCCAGCATTTT | CASSPWQGFTQPQHF